Shown below are 22 T cell receptor beta chains from a single sample sequenced in a study of blood T cell repertoires in COVID-19. Repertoires were generated with immunoSEQ multiplex PCR, while TCRdb's copy carries only in-frame clones and drops some. The data show more than 95,000 clones, 65% to 90% seen once. Sequencing input: peripheral blood. The receptors stem from an elderly man with active or convalescent COVID-19.

The chain uses TRBV19 and TRBJ2-5; D perhaps matches TRBD2 (6 bases). V was trimmed by 3 bases and J by 4 bases, leaving 15 bases between them. CDR1 and CDR2 (germline): LNHDA, SQIVND (reference sequence). This CDR3 comprises 15 residues. CDR3 sequence (DNA): TGTGCCAGTAGTATGGGAGGCCCGGTCGGAGAGACCCAGTACTTC. It codes for CASSMGGPVGETQYF.

V gene TRBV5-1 combines with J gene TRBJ2-1, with D tentatively TRBD2 (6 bases). The V end lost 0 bases, the J end lost 4 bases, and 11 bases lay between the germline ends. The CDR3 is made up of 15 amino acids. Germline CDR1 reads SGHRS; CDR2 reads YFSETQ. The CDR3 nucleotides read TGCGCCAGCAGCTTGGACGGGAGTGTTTACAATGAGCAGTTCTTC. This translates into CASSLDGSVYNEQFF.

The rearrangement joins TRBV27 to TRBJ1-1; D remains unclear. The CDR3 contains 13 residues. With 3 bases removed from V and 5 bases from J, the gap between germline ends came to 10 bases. The germline gives CDR1 MNHEY, CDR2 SMNVEV (reference sequence). The CDR3 region has the DNA TGTGCCAGCAGTTTCGGGATTTGGACTGAAGCTTTCTTT. Protein product: CASSFGIWTEAFF.

The V gene is TRBV3-1 (or the pseudogene TRBV3-2), the J gene TRBJ1-2; 10 bases line up with TRBD1. The V segment lost 0 bases and the J segment 8 bases; nucleotides outside the gene matches: 12. Germline V gene sequence: CDR1 LGHDT, CDR2 YNNKEL (reference sequence). CDR3 length: 17 residues. The CDR3 protein is CASSQDLGTGAGWGYTF. DNA of the CDR3: TGTGCCAGCAGCCAAGATCTCGGGACAGGGGCCGGATGGGGCTACACCTTC.

This clone turned up a few times. This rearrangement joins TRBV4-1 to TRBJ1-2, with D possibly being TRBD1 (6 bases). The CDR3 has 14 residues. The germline gives CDR1 MGHRA, CDR2 YSYEKL. Trimming shortened V by 1 base and J by 3 bases, and 9 bases separated the two germline ends. The CDR3: CASSQGTGYYGYTF. CDR3 DNA sequence: TGCGCCAGCAGCCAAGGTACAGGGTACTATGGCTACACCTTC.

This clone came up once. This chain links TRBV6-6 with TRBJ1-3; D remains ambiguous. Trimming left V 8 bases short and J 8 bases short, with 10 bases between. CDR3 length: 11 amino acids. In germline, CDR1 is MNHNY, CDR2 SVGAGI (reference sequence). CDR3 sequence reads: CASRVQDTIYF. CDR3 bases: TGTGCCAGCCGAGTCCAGGACACCATATATTTT.

The chain carries TRBV19 and TRBJ1-1, with D possibly matching TRBD1 (6 bases). CDR1 and CDR2 (germline): LNHDA, SQIVND (reference sequence). This CDR3 spans 15 amino acids. The ends were cut back, 5 bases at V and 4 bases at J, with 17 bases in the middle. CDR3 in amino acids: CASSPSGRGATEAFF. CDR3 in DNA: TGTGCCAGTAGTCCCTCTGGCAGGGGAGCCACTGAAGCTTTCTTT.

The rearrangement links TRBV29-1 to TRBJ1-1, with 7 bases that match TRBD1. Germline-derived CDR1 and CDR2 are SQVTM and ANQGSEA. The CDR3 length is 13 residues. The trim removed 6 bases at V and 5 bases at J, leaving 9 bases unmatched. CDR3 sequence: CSVYRGRGTEAFF. The DNA of the CDR3 is TGCAGCGTCTACAGGGGAAGGGGGACTGAAGCTTTCTTT.

This clone was seen many times. The rearrangement links TRBV2 to TRBJ2-7, with 8 bases lining up with TRBD1. Germline trimming cut 6 bases from V and 3 bases from J; bases unmatched to any gene: 10. This CDR3 is built from 15 residues. Germline assignment: CDR1 SNHLY and CDR2 FYNNEI. The CDR3 DNA reads TGTGCCAGCAGGGAACCAGGCAGGGGGCACTACGAGCAGTACTTC. Residues: CASREPGRGHYEQYF. Drawing the rest from reference TRBV2 and TRBJ2-7, the complete variable domain is EPEVTQTPSHQVTQMGQEVILRCVPISNHLYFYWYRQILGQKVEFLVSFYNNEISEKSEIFDDQFSVERPDGSNFTLKIRSTKLEDSAMYFCASREPGRGHYEQYFGPGTRLTVT.

This chain joins TRBV6-5 and TRBJ2-4; TRBD2 is a possible D gene (7 bases). The CDR3 runs 14 residues. From germline, CDR1 is MNHEY and CDR2 SVGAGI. Trimming took off 4 bases at V and 5 bases at J, with 12 bases between the two ends. Here the CDR3 reads CASSFRGGENIQYF. The CDR3 DNA reads as TGTGCCAGCAGTTTTAGGGGGGGCGAAAACATTCAGTACTTC.

This clone has a single count. The CDR3 region is CASRQGGYGYTF. Written as DNA, the CDR3 is TGTGCCAGCCGACAGGGCGGCTATGGCTACACCTTC. This chain connects TRBV19 to TRBJ1-2; 7 nucleotides agree with TRBD1. The length of the CDR3 is 12 residues. V shed 9 bases, J shed 4 bases, and the junction held 5 bases outside the gene matches. CDR1 and CDR2 (germline): LNHDA, SQIVND (reference sequence).

The chain employs TRBV6-5 and TRBJ2-5; 13 bases fit TRBD2. Germline values: CDR1 MNHEY, CDR2 SVGAGI. Trimming took 4 bases from V and 5 from J; bases not matched to a gene: 7. The CDR3 has 16 residues. DNA for the CDR3: TGTGCCAGCAGTTCGCCGACTAGCGGGAGGATCGAGACCCAGTACTTC. This gives the protein CASSSPTSGRIETQYF.

J is TRBJ1-5 and V is TRBV21-1; the table's TRBD1 call for D was not verified on the DNA. TRBV21-1 is annotated as a pseudogene. The CDR3 extends over 14 amino acids. In DNA form, the CDR3 reads TGTGCCAGCAGCAATTCGCAGATTAATCAGCCCCAGCATTTT. This codes for CASSNSQINQPQHF.

The sample holds a few counts of this clone. Written as DNA, the CDR3 is TGTGCCTGGAGCGCCCCCGGGACCTACGAGCAGTACTTC. As protein: CAWSAPGTYEQYF. The gene calls are TRBV30 and TRBJ2-7, with D possibly matching TRBD2 (5 bases). Germline values: CDR1 GTSNPN, CDR2 SVGIG (reference sequence). The V gene lost 3 bases and the J gene lost 2 bases, with 11 bases spanning the gap. The CDR3 has 13 amino acids.

V usage is TRBV7-3 and J usage is TRBJ1-3; D is undetermined. Trimming took off 0 bases at V and 0 bases at J, with 3 bases between the two ends. This CDR3 spans 14 amino acids. CDR1 and CDR2 (germline): SGHTA, FQGTGA. The CDR3 DNA reads TGTGCCAGCAGCTTAACTAACTCTGGAAACACCATATATTTT. This codes for CASSLTNSGNTIYF. Variable domain in full (rest from reference TRBV7-3 and TRBJ1-3): GAGVSQTPSNKVTEKGKYVELRCDPISGHTALYWYRQSLGQGPEFLIYFQGTGAADDSGLPNDRFFAVRPEGSVSTLKIQRTERGDSAVYLCASSLTNSGNTIYFGEGSWLTVV.

In its sample, this clone was seen once. This chain links TRBV7-9 with TRBJ2-3; 7 bases fit TRBD1. This CDR3 is 17 amino acids long. J gave up 2 bases and V 0 bases, and 8 bases lay outside the gene matches. Germline CDR1 and CDR2: SEHNR and FQNEAQ (reference sequence). This CDR3 is CASSLASDRAPTDTQYF. The DNA of the CDR3 is TGTGCCAGCAGCTTAGCGTCCGACAGGGCCCCCACAGATACGCAGTATTTT.

This chain uses TRBV30 with TRBJ1-2, with 7 bases lining up with TRBD1. Germline lookup yields CDR1 GTSNPN and CDR2 SVGIG (reference sequence). After removal of 5 bases from V and 0 bases from J, the junction contained 6 bases not matched to a gene. The CDR3 loop spans 14 amino acids. In DNA form, the CDR3 reads TGTGCCTGGGACAGGGCTCGATCTAACTATGGCTACACCTTC. Encoded protein: CAWDRARSNYGYTF.

This clone showed up just once. The CDR3 is CASSQDWGRGANEKLFF. The CDR3 DNA reads as TGCGCCAGCAGCCAAGATTGGGGGCGAGGGGCTAATGAAAAACTGTTTTTT. The chain combines TRBV4-1 with TRBJ1-4; maybe TRBD1 (6 bases). Trimming took off 0 bases at V and 3 bases at J, with 14 bases between the two ends. CDR1 is MGHRA, CDR2 YSYEKL, per germline. The CDR3 totals 17 residues.

This chain connects TRBV3-1 (or the pseudogene TRBV3-2) to TRBJ2-1; 7 nucleotides line up with TRBD2. Germline loops: CDR1 LGHDT, CDR2 YNNKEL (reference sequence). CDR3 length: 16 residues. The junction had 9 bases not matched to a gene; V was cut back by 0 bases and J by 7 bases. CDR3 in amino acids: CASSQDMRERGNEQFF. Here the CDR3 DNA reads TGTGCCAGCAGCCAAGATATGCGGGAGAGGGGTAATGAGCAGTTCTTC.

The chain joins TRBV19 to TRBJ1-5, with TRBD1 as a possible D gene (6 bases). V was shortened by 10 bases and J by 0 bases, with 19 bases between the two germline ends. Germline V gene sequence: CDR1 LNHDA, CDR2 SQIVND (reference sequence). The CDR3 extends over 16 amino acids. The CDR3 coding sequence is TGTGCCACCGGGACACGGATCCTTTATAGCAATCAGCCCCAGCATTTT. Translated: CATGTRILYSNQPQHF. Variable domain in full (rest from reference TRBV19 and TRBJ1-5): DGGITQSPKYLFRKEGQNVTLSCEQNLNHDAMYWYRQDPGQGLRLIYYSQIVNDFQKGDIAEGYSVSREKKESFPLTVTSAQKNPTAFYLCATGTRILYSNQPQHFGDGTRLSIL.

This clone has just a few counts. This chain joins TRBV11-2 and TRBJ2-7; 10 bases map to TRBD1. There are 16 residues in the CDR3. V was pared by 7 bases and J by 3 bases, with 12 bases of the junction left unmatched. The germline V gene encodes CDR1 SGHAT and CDR2 FQNNGV. The CDR3 nucleotides read TGTGCCAGCACTTCGGGGGGACAGGGGAGAAACTACGAGCAGTACTTC. Translation gives CASTSGGQGRNYEQYF.

The chain links TRBV30 to TRBJ2-1; 13 bases fit TRBD2. V lost 2 bases to trimming and J lost 8 bases; unmatched junction nucleotides: 3. CDR3 length: 14 residues. The V gene's germline CDR1 is GTSNPN and CDR2 SVGIG (reference sequence). As DNA, the CDR3 is TGTGCCTGGAGTCGACTAGCGGGAGGCCATGAGCAGTTCTTC. Its translation: CAWSRLAGGHEQFF.